Sequencing of this T cell receptor (beta chain) was carried out in a study of control samples from healthy donors and cancer patients. The trim removed 5 bases at V and 2 bases at J, leaving 0 bases unmatched. CDR3 length: 12 amino acids. Germline CDR1 LGHDT, CDR2 YNNKEL (reference sequence). Using immunoSEQ multiplex PCR, the repertoire was profiled, and TCRdb retains in-frame clones only, with some absent. The sample contains about 170,000 clones, about 94% of which appear only once. This TCR was recovered from a woman aged 55-70 years in good health. Input material: blood. The chain carries TRBV3-1 (or the pseudogene TRBV3-2) and TRBJ2-7, with 7 bases matching TRBD2. The CDR3: CASSGGAYEQYF. CDR3 sequence (DNA): TGTGCCAGCAGCGGGGGGGCCTACGAGCAGTACTTC.